These T cell receptor beta chains were read from a single sample in a study of blood T cell repertoires in COVID-19. Profiling relied on immunoSEQ multiplex PCR, and the TCRdb table lists in-frame clones only, not all of them. Here the sample spans 200,000 to 250,000 clones, around 89% being singletons. The sample consisted of PBMCs or T cells enriched from blood (not recorded which). The receptors originated from a young woman who had recovered from COVID-19. Both conserved end residues are part of each CDR3. Fields, in order: J gene, D gene, clone size, V gene, CDR3 protein, CDR3 DNA. The D gene is left open where the match is weak. The size of a clone is reported for some rows only, either as once, few or many, or as a class for expanded clones.

TRBJ2-5 - - TRBV5-1 CASSGQETQYF TGCGCCAGCTCCGGGCAAGAGACCCAGTACTTC
TRBJ1-6 - once TRBV19 CASRRRRSSYNSPLHF TGTGCCAGTCGGAGACGGAGAAGCTCCTATAATTCACCCCTCCACTTT
TRBJ2-4 - - TRBV5-1 CASSLETGPKNIQYF TGCGCCAGCAGCTTGGAGACAGGACCCAAAAACATTCAGTACTTC
TRBJ2-3 - - TRBV7-9 CASSLSEIPDTQYF TGTGCCAGCAGCTTATCGGAGATCCCAGATACGCAGTATTTT
TRBJ2-2 TRBD2 - TRBV7-2 CASSLFLAGNTGELFF TGTGCCAGCAGCTTATTCCTAGCGGGGAACACCGGGGAGCTGTTTTTT
TRBJ2-2 - - TRBV19 CASSPRQMNTGELFF TGTGCCAGTAGTCCACGACAGATGAACACCGGGGAGCTGTTTTTT
TRBJ1-5 - few TRBV7-2 CASSENSNQPQHF TGTGCCAGCAGCGAGAATAGCAATCAGCCCCAGCATTTT
TRBJ2-7 - once TRBV6-5 CASSTTGSRYDEQYF TGTGCCAGCAGCACAACAGGGTCGAGATACGACGAGCAGTACTTC
TRBJ1-3 TRBD1 - TRBV3-1/TRBV3-2 CASSQEGGLSSGNTIYF TGTGCCAGCAGCCAGGAAGGGGGCCTGTCCTCTGGAAACACCATATATTTT
TRBJ2-2 - few TRBV10-1 CASTRDSITGELFF TGCGCCAGCACCAGGGACTCCATCACCGGGGAGCTGTTTTTT
TRBJ2-7 TRBD1 - TRBV4-2 CASSDPGQRYEQYF TGTGCCAGCAGCGATCCGGGACAGCGCTACGAGCAGTACTTC
TRBJ2-3 TRBD2 - TRBV4-2 CASSQEPYRLAGGSTDTQYF TGTGCCAGCAGCCAAGAACCATACCGACTAGCGGGGGGCAGCACAGATACGCAGTATTTT